The T cell receptor beta chain described here comes from a study of shared clonotypes between healthy human individuals (dated by TCRdb to 2019 to 2021). With regard to the full study: Two women and three men aged 18 to 49 years were included in the cohort. To estimate repertoire size and how much clonotype sharing occurs between individuals, the study deeply sequenced the blood TCR repertoires of five or six healthy adults. Different laboratories and diverse techniques were used to prepare libraries and sequence TCR repertoires, to increase sequencing depth and limit assay-specific biases. Per donor, leukapheresis produced somewhere between about 0.94 and 10 billion PBMCs. General conclusions and limits of the study: Based on pairwise subsampling, the degree of clonotype sharing among donors was expected to be affected by sequencing depth. Because the study included only a small number of donors, the genetic and exposure-history diversity represented was limited. Only blood was sampled, and tissue TCR repertoires likely differ from those in blood.

As regards this clone: The antigen it recognizes is unknown. No qualities accompany the bases; no much larger clone lies one base away.

The CDR3, from cysteine to phenylalanine, totals 13 residues. Kept here is only the CDR3 DNA, which spans 39 bases and is read in frame from base 1. CDR1 and CDR2 were assigned from the germline V gene as SGHRS and YFSETQ. V and J lose 5 bases and 1 base, and a span of 9 bases separates them. Donors were healthy HIV-negative adults with no recently reported acute infections or vaccinations. Only Caucasian adults living in Nashville, Tennessee, USA were represented among the donors. In the unsorted samples, approximately 82 million PBMCs were counted, and genomic DNA was extracted using the QIAamp DNA Blood Mini kit. Blood was collected by leukapheresis, and PBMCs were isolated by Ficoll-Histopaque density gradient centrifugation and then cryopreserved in liquid nitrogen vapor phase. Using the deep immunoSEQ assay, multiplex PCR amplified TCR CDR3 regions from genomic DNA. Genomic DNA extracted from each cell subset was distributed evenly over all wells of several immunoSEQ 96-well plates, and each plate served as one replicate. For unsorted PBMC, around 300 ng of genomic DNA, equivalent to 30,000 to 35,000 T cell genomes, went into each replicate PCR. Unsorted PBMC genomic DNA was sequenced across ten immunoSEQ deep assay plates. Purified libraries were measured with a Qubit 3.0 fluorometer, size-checked on a Bioanalyzer 2100, and measured again with the KAPA Library Quantification kit. Every immunoSEQ 96-well plate was sequenced on a dedicated single-read 150-cycle Illumina NextSeq 550 flow cell. Processing in the source paper ran as follows. The immunoSEQ output contained only junctional sequences without quality scores, so filtering could not match that applied to full-length reads. To assign V/J genes and CDR3, sequences were annotated using PyIR, a Python wrapper for IgBLAST v1.9, with IMGT germline references. Reads with weak V/J assignments (E-value above 1e-6), missing CDR3, stop codons, out-of-frame junctions, or ambiguous translated residues were removed. V3J clonotypes were defined as sequences sharing an identical inferred V gene, J gene, and CDR3 amino acid sequence. The percentage overlap between two repertoires was calculated by dividing the number of shared unique clonotypes by the size of the smaller repertoire. RTK rarefaction, the Chao1 estimator, and Recon v2.1 estimates of unobserved clonotypes were used to assess repertoire richness. This immuneACCESS table, as held by TCRdb, lists in-frame sequences with V and J called but not all clones. Of the missing ones, under half trace to an unresolved V gene in checked studies; the others have no known cause. V, J and clone size reflect that table, while D and trimming were determined from the DNA. This sample gives some 480,000 clones in total; 79% of them show up just once. About 12% of the sample rests with the top ten.

The sequenced sample consisted of PBMCs. The rearrangement joined TRBV5-1 to TRBJ1-1; no D gene call is confident. This receptor was taken from a woman aged 35 to 49 in good health. Some clones in this sample may be carry-over from other donors' samples. The CDR3 sequence is CASSRGGNTEAFF. The DNA reads as follows: TGCGCCAGCAGTCGGGGAGGGAACACTGAAGCTTTCTTT.